This entry lists 3 T cell receptor beta chains sequenced from one sample in a study of T cells in Graves' hyperthyroidism and ophthalmopathy. Using RNA transcripts as the source, TCR beta CDR3 regions were amplified. Initially, a first-round RT-PCR of the TCR CDR3 employed the HTBI primer set. From the multiplex PCR reads, TCRdb called clonotypes with MiXCR, one entry per CDR3 protein. Counted here are hundreds of thousands of distinct CDR3 sequences, roughly 40% occurring once; the ten biggest clones make up 7% to 10%. Input material: blood. Receptor source: a man aged 18 to 30 with Graves' hyperthyroidism.

This chain links TRBV20-1 with TRBJ1-2; D may be TRBD1 (5 bases). V was cut by 4 bases and J by 4 bases, with 10 bases left in between. Germline V gene sequence: CDR1 DFQATT, CDR2 SNEGSKA (reference sequence). There are 12 residues in the CDR3. The CDR3 region has the DNA TGCAGTGCTAAGACAGACCCCTATGGCTACACCTTC. This encodes CSAKTDPYGYTF.

V usage is TRBV5-6 and J usage is TRBJ1-4; TRBD1 aligns across 7 bases. This CDR3 has 18 residues. The V gene end was trimmed by 4 bases and the J gene end by 0 bases; junction bases not matched to a gene: 12. Germline V gene data show CDR1 as SGHDT and CDR2 as YYEEEE. The CDR3 spells CASSGGGQWFATNEKLFF. In DNA, the CDR3 is TGTGCCAGCAGCGGTGGGGGACAGTGGTTCGCAACTAATGAAAAACTGTTTTTT.

V gene TRBV7-2 combines with J gene TRBJ1-2; D gene unclear. Germline CDR1 and CDR2: SGHTA and FQGNSA. Trimming cost V 2 bases and J 7 bases, with 17 bases left between them. The CDR3 has 15 amino acids. CDR3 sequence reads: CASSLLGGREVGYTF. CDR3 bases: TGTGCCAGCAGCTTATTGGGCGGGAGGGAAGTTGGCTACACCTTC.